This T cell receptor beta chain stems from a study of graft-versus-host responses after intestinal transplantation. Whole-study context: Grafts were multivisceral, liver-intestinal, or isolated intestinal. Once they had received anti-thymocyte globulin induction, all recipients took tacrolimus and steroids for approximately three years. Findings and caveats of the study: Some GvH clones were seen earlier in gut or blood, suggesting intestinal origin. Declining HvG levels early post-transplant were linked to peak circulating GvH clone levels.

The CDR3 extends over 16 amino acids. V lost 0 bases and J 6 bases, leaving 14 bases between the germline ends. This clone appeared once. The antigen is not known. Profiled with immunoSEQ multiplex PCR; TCRdb holds only in-frame clones, not every one. Of some 150,000 clones detected, about 93% appear once; the ten largest clones hold around 0.19%. This sequence was found in a human donor who received an intestinal transplant. The chain is built from TRBV23-1 and TRBJ2-2; perhaps D is TRBD1 or TRBD2 (6 bases each). TRBV23-1 is designated an ORF whose function remains uncertain. Sequencing was performed on unstimulated CD4+ T cells sorted from spleen or lymph node cells, taken before intestinal transplant. Written as DNA, the CDR3 is TGCGCCAGCAGTCAATCAGCCCAACGGGGGCCCGGGGAGCTGTTTTTT. Its translation is CASSQSAQRGPGELFF.